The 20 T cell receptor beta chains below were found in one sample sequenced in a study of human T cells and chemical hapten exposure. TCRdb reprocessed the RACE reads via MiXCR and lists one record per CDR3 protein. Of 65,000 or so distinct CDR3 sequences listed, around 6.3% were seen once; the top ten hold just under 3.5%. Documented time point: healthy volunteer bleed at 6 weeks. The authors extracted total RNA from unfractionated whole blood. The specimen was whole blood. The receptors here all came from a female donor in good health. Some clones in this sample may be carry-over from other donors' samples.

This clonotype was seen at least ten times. The CDR3 here is CASSQGTNTGELFF. CDR3 in DNA: TGTGCCAGCAGTCAGGGGACGAACACCGGGGAGCTGTTTTTT. V gene TRBV6-2 or TRBV6-3 combines with J gene TRBJ2-2, with D perhaps matching TRBD1 (6 bases). Looked up from germline, CDR1 is MNHEY and CDR2 is SVGEGT. V was clipped by 5 bases and J by 0 bases, with 7 bases between them. This CDR3 contains 14 residues.

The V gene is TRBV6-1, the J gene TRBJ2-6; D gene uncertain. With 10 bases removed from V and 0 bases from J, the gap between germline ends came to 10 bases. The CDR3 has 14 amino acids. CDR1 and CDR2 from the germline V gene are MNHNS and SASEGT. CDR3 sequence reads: CATTEYSGANVLTF. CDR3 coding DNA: TGTGCCACAACAGAGTACTCTGGGGCCAACGTCCTGACTTTC.

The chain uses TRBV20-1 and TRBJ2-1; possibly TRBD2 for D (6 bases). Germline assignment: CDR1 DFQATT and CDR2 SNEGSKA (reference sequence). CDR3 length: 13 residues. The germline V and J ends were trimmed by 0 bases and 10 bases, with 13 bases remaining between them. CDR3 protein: CSARDPTSTEQFF. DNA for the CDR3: TGCAGTGCTAGAGATCCTACTAGCACCGAGCAGTTCTTC.

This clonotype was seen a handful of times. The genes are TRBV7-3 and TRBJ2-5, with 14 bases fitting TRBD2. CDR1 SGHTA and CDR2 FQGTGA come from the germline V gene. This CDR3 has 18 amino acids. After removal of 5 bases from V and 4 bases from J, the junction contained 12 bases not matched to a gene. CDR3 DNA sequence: TGTGCCAGCAGCCTGGGGACTAGCGGGAGAGGGAGAGGAGAGACCCAGTACTTC. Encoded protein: CASSLGTSGRGRGETQYF. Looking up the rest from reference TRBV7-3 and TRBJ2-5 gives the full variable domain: GAGVSQTPSNKVTEKGKYVELRCDPISGHTALYWYRQSLGQGPEFLIYFQGTGAADDSGLPNDRFFAVRPEGSVSTLKIQRTERGDSAVYLCASSLGTSGRGRGETQYFGPGTRLLVL.

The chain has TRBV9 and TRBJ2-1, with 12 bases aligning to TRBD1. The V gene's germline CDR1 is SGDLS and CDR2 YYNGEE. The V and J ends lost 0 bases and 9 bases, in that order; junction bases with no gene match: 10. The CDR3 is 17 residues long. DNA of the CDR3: TGTGCCAGCAGCGTAGACCCGGGACAGGGGGCTTACGGTGAGCAGTTCTTC. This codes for CASSVDPGQGAYGEQFF.

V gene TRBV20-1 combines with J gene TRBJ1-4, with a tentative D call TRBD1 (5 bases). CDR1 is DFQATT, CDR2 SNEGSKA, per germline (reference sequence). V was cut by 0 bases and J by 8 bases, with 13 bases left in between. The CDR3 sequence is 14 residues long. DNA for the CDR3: TGCAGTGCTAGAGATGGGGGGGAATACGAAAAACTGTTTTTT. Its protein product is CSARDGGEYEKLFF.

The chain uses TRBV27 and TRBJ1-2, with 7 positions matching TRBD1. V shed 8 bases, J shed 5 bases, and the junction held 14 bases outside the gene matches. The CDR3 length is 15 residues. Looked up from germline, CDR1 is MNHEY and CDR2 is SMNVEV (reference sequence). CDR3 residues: CASREGTAREYGYTF. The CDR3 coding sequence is TGTGCCAGCCGAGAAGGGACAGCCAGGGAGTATGGCTACACCTTC.

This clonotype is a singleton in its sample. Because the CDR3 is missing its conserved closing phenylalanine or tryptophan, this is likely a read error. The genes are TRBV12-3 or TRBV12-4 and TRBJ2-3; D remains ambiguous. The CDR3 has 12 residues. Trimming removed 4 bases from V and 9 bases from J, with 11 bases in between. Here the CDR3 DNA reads TGTGCCAGCAGTTACGTGTCATCCACGCAGTATTCT. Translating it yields CASSYVSSTQYS.

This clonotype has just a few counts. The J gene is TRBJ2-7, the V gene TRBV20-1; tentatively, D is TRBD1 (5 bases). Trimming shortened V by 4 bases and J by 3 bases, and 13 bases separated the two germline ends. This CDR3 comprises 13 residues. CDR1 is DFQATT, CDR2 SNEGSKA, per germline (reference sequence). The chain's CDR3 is CSATSGKSYEQYF. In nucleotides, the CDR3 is TGCAGTGCTACCTCAGGGAAGAGCTACGAGCAGTACTTC.

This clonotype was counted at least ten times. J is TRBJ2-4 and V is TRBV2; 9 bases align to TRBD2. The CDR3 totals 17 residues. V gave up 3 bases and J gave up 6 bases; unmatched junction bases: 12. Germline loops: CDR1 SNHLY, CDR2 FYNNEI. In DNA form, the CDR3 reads TGTGCCAGCAGTGAGACTGGGCTAGCGGGACTCGGAAACATTCAGTACTTC. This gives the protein CASSETGLAGLGNIQYF.

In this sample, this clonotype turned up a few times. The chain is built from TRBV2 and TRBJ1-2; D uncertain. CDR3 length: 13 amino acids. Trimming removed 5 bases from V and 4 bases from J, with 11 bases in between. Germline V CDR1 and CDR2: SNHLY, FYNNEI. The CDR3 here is CASSMEGGYGYTF. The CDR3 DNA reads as TGTGCCAGCAGTATGGAGGGCGGCTATGGCTACACCTTC.

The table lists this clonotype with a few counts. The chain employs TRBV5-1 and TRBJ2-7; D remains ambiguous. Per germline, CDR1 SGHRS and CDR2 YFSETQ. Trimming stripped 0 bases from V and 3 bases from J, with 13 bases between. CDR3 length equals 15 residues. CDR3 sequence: CASSLDGKPNYEQYF. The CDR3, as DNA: TGCGCCAGCAGCTTGGATGGGAAGCCTAACTACGAGCAGTACTTC.

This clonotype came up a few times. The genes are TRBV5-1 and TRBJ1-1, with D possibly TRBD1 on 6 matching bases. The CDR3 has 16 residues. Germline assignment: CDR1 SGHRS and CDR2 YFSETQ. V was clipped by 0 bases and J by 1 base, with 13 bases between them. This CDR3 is CASSLVGLGANTEAFF. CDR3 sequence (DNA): TGCGCCAGCAGCTTGGTCGGCCTGGGGGCGAACACTGAAGCTTTCTTT.

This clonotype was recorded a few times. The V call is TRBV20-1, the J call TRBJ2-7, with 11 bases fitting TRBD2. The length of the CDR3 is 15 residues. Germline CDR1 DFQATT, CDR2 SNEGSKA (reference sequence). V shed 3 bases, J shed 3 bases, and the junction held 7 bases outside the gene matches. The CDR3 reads CSARASGGRSYEQYF. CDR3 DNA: TGCAGTGCTAGGGCTAGCGGGGGGAGGAGCTACGAGCAGTACTTC.

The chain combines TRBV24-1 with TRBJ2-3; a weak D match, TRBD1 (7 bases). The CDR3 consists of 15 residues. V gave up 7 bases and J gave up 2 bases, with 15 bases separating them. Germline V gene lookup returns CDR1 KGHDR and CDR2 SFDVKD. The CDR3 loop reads CATSLRDRLTDTQYF. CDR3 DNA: TGTGCCACCAGCTTGCGGGACAGACTCACAGATACGCAGTATTTT.

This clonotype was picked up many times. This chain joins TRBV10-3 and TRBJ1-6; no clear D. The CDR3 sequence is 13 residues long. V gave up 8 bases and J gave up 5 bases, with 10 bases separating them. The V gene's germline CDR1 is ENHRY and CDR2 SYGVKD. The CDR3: CAIRSRDNSPLHF. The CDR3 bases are TGTGCCATCCGGAGCAGAGATAATTCACCCCTCCACTTT.

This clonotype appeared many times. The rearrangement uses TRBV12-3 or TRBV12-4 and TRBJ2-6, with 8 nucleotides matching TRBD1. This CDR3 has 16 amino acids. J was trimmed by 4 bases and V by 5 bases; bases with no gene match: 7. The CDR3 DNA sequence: TGTGCCAGCAGTCCCCGGACAGGGCTCGGGGCCAACGTCCTGACTTTC. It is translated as CASSPRTGLGANVLTF.

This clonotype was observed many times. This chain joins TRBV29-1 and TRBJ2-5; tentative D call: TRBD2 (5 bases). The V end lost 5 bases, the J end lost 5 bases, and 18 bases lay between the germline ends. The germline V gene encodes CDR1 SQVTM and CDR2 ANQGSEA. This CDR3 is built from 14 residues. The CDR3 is CSVLPAGDPETQYF. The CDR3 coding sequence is TGCAGCGTTTTACCGGCGGGCGACCCGGAGACCCAGTACTTC.

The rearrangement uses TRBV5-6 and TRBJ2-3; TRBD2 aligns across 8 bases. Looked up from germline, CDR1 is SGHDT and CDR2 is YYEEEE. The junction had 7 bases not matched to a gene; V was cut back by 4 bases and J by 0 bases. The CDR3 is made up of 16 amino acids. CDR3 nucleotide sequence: TGTGCCAGCAGCATCCCCAGCGGGAGTAGCACAGATACGCAGTATTTT. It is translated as CASSIPSGSSTDTQYF.

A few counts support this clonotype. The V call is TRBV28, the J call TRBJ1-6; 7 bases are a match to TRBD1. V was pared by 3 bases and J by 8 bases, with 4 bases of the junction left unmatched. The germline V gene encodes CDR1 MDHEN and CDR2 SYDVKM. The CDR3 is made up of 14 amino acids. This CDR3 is CASSFFRGDSPLHF. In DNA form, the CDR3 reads TGTGCCAGCAGTTTCTTCAGGGGGGATTCACCCCTCCACTTT.